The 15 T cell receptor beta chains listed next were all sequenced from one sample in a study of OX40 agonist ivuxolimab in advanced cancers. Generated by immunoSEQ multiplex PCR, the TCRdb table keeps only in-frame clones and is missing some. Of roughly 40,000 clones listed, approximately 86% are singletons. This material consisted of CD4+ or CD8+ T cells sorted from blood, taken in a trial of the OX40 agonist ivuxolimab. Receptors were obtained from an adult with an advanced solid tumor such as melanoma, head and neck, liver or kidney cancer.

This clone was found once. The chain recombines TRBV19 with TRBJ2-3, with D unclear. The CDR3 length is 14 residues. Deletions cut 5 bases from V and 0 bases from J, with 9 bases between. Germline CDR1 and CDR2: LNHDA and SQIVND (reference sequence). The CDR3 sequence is CASSYPTSTDTQYF. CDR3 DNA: TGTGCCAGTAGTTACCCAACTAGCACAGATACGCAGTATTTT.

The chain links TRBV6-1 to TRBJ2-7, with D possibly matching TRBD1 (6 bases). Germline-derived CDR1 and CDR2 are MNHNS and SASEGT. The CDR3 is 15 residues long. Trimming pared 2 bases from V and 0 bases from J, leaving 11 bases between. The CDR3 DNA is TGTGCCAGCAGTGAAATTGGGGGCCTCTCCTACGAGCAGTACGTC. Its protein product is CASSEIGGLSYEQYV.

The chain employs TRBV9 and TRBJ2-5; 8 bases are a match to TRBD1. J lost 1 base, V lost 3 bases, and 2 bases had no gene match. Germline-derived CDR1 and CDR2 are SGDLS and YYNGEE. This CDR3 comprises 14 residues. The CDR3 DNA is TGTGCCAGCAGCGGGACAGGGCCCCAAGAGACCCAGTACTTC. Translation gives CASSGTGPQETQYF.

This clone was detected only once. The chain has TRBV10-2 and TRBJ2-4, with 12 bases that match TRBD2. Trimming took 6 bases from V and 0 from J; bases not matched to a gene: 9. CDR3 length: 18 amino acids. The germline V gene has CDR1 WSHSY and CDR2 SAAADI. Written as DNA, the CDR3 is TGCGCCAGCAGACAGACTAGCGGGGGCCTATTAGCCAAAAACATTCAGTACTTC. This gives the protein CASRQTSGGLLAKNIQYF.

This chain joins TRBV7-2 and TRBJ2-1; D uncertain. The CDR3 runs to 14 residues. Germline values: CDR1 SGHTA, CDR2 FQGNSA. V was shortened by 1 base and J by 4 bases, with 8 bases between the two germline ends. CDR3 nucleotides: TGTGCCAGCAGCTTAGGCGTCAGTTACAATGAGCAGTTCTTC. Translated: CASSLGVSYNEQFF.

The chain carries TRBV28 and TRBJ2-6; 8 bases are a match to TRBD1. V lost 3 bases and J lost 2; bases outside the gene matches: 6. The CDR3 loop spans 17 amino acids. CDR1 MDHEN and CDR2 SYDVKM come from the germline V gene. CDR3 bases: TGTGCCAGCAGTTTTCGACAGGGGAGTACTGGGGCCAACGTCCTGACTTTC. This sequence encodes CASSFRQGSTGANVLTF.

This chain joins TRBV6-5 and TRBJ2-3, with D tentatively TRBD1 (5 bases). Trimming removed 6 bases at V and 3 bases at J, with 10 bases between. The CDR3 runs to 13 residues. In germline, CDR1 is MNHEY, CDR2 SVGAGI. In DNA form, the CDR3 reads TGTGCCAGCAGGGGGCTGGGGACAGATACGCAGTATTTT. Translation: CASRGLGTDTQYF.

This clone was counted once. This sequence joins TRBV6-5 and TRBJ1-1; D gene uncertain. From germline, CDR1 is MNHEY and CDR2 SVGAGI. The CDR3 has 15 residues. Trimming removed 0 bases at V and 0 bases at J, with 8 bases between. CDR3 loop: CASSYSAAMNTEAFF. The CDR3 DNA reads TGTGCCAGCAGTTACTCTGCGGCTATGAACACTGAAGCTTTCTTT.

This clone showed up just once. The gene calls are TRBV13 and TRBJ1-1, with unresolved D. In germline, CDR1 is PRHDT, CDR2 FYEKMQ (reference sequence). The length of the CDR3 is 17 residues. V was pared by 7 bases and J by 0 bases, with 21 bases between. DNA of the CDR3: TGTGCCAGCATCCTAAATGTAAGGGATAGAATGAACACTGAAGCTTTCTTT. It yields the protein CASILNVRDRMNTEAFF.

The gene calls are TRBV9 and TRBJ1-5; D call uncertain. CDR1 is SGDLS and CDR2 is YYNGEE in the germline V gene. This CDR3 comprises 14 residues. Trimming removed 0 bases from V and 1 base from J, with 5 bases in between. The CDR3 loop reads CASSVGASNQPQHF. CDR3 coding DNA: TGTGCCAGCAGCGTAGGCGCGAGCAATCAGCCCCAGCATTTT.

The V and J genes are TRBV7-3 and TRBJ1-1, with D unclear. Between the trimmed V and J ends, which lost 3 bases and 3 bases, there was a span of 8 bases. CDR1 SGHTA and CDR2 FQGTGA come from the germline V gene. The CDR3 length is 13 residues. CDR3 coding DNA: TGTGCCAGCAGCTTGGACTCAGACACTGAAGCTTTCTTT. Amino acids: CASSLDSDTEAFF.

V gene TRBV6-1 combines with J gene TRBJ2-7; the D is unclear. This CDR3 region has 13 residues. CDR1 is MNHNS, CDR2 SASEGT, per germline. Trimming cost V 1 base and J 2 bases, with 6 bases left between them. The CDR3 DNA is TGTGCCAGCAGTGAAGGGGCCACCTACGAGCAGTACGTC. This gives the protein CASSEGATYEQYV.

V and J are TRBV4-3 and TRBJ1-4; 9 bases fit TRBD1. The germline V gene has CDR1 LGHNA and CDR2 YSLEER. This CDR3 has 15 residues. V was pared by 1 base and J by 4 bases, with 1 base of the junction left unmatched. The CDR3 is CASSQGDRVNEKLFF. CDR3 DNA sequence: TGCGCCAGCAGCCAAGGGGACAGGGTTAATGAAAAACTGTTTTTT.

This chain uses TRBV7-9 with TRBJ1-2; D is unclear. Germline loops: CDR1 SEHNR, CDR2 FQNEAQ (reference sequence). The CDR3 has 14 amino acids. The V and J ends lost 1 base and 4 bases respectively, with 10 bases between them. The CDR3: CASSLGAPPYGYTF. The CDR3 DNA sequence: TGTGCCAGCAGCTTAGGGGCCCCACCCTATGGCTACACCTTC.

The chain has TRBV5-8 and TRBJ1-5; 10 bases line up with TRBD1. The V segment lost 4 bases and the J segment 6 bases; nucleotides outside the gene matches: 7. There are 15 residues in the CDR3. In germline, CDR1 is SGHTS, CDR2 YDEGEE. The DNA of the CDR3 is TGTGCCAGCAGCAGGGACAGGGGTAATGTTCAGCCCCAGCATTTT. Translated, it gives CASSRDRGNVQPQHF.